This T cell receptor beta chain is from a study of blood T cell repertoires in COVID-19. Study-wide context: COVID-19 samples collected from the United States, Italy and Spain covered acute and convalescent phases. Sources were T cells, B-cell-depleted T cells, or PBMCs; the material itself was cDNA or gDNA.

Per the original data handling: Reference gene primer amplification gave nucleated cell count estimates. Assay: immunoSEQ multiplex PCR; the TCRdb copy retains only in-frame clones and omits some. The V and J calls and clone size are taken from that table; D and trimming were inferred from the DNA. The data show 300,000 to 450,000 clones, around 84% seen once. V dropped 2 bases and J dropped 8 bases, with 13 bases sitting between them. The CDR3 contains 13 residues. This chain links TRBV12-3 or TRBV12-4 with TRBJ2-7, with TRBD2 as a possible D gene (5 bases). The sequencing sample was made of peripheral blood. The receptor was derived from a human donor with acute or convalescent COVID-19. The donor label of this sample is uncertain. The CDR3 region is CASSLTRRGQQYF. CDR3 sequence (DNA): TGTGCCAGCAGTTTAACCCGCCGCGGGCAGCAGTACTTC.